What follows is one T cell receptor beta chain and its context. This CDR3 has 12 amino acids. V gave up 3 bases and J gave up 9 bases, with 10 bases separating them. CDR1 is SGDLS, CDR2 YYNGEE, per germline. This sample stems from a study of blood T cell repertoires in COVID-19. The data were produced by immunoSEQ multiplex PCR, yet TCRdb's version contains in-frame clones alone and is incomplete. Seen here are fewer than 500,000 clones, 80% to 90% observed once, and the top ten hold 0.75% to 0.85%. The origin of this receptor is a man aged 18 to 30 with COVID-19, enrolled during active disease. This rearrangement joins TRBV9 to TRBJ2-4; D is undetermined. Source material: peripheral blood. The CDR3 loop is CASSAGDTIQYF. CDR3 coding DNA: TGTGCCAGCAGCGCCGGCGACACCATTCAGTACTTC. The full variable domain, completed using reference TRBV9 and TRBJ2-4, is DSGVTQTPKHLITATGQRVTLRCSPRSGDLSVYWYQQSLDQGLQFLIQYYNGEERAKGNILERFSAQQFPDLHSELNLSSLELGDSALYFCASSAGDTIQYFGAGTRLSVL.